Shown below are 5 T cell receptor beta chains from a single sample sequenced in a study of blood T cell repertoires in COVID-19 (dated by TCRdb to 2020 to 2022). The library was built by means of the immunoSEQ multiplex PCR assay. TCRdb obtained this table from immuneACCESS and retained in-frame rearrangements with V and J assigned. These tables miss some clones; where compared with another copy, unresolved V genes account for less than half of the shortfall, and the remainder is unexplained. The sample data list approximately 530,000 clones, and roughly nine tenths of these were observed just once. The top ten constitute around 7.8% of the sample. The source material was peripheral blood. These receptors were obtained from a woman between 50 and 59 years old with COVID-19, enrolled during active disease.

V and J are TRBV27 and TRBJ1-2; tentative D call: TRBD1 (6 bases). Germline V gives CDR1 MNHEY, CDR2 SMNVEV (reference sequence). The CDR3 consists of 15 residues. The ends were cut back, 5 bases at V and 4 bases at J, with 17 bases in the middle. CDR3 sequence reads: CASSNTGQGAYGYTF. CDR3 DNA: TGTGCCAGCAGTAACACAGGGCAAGGGGCCTATGGCTACACCTTC.

The CDR3 protein is CATSGGLIGGLPISTDTQYF. In DNA form, the CDR3 reads TGTGCCACCAGCGGGGGACTTATCGGCGGGTTACCCATTAGCACAGATACGCAGTATTTT. This chain uses TRBV15 with TRBJ2-3, with D possibly TRBD2 on 6 matching bases. The CDR3 loop spans 20 amino acids. The germline CDR1 and CDR2 sequences are LNHNV and YYDKDF (reference sequence). Deletions cut 5 bases from V and 0 bases from J, with 27 bases between.

The chain couples TRBV7-2 to TRBJ1-2; a weak D match, TRBD1 (5 bases). In germline, CDR1 is SGHTA, CDR2 FQGNSA. The CDR3 is 16 amino acids. V was pared by 3 bases and J by 0 bases, with 14 bases between. The CDR3 region has the DNA TGTGCCAGCAGCTTGGGGCCCCTCACTTCTAACTATGGCTACACCTTC. Translated: CASSLGPLTSNYGYTF.

The chain joins TRBV12-3 or TRBV12-4 to TRBJ1-3; no clear D gene. This CDR3 region has 12 residues. Trimming shortened V by 5 bases and J by 6 bases, and 8 bases separated the two germline ends. The CDR3 coding sequence is TGTGCCAGCAGTCCGCGACTAAACACCATATATTTT. Protein sequence: CASSPRLNTIYF.

Details on this clone: Other DNA sequences in this sample translate to the same CDR3. The chain employs TRBV30 and TRBJ1-1; D uncertain. In germline, CDR1 is GTSNPN, CDR2 SVGIG (reference sequence). The V end was cut by 3 bases, the J end by 5 bases, with 7 bases between. The CDR3 runs 11 residues. The CDR3 spells CAWSVQTEAFF. CDR3 nucleotide sequence: TGTGCCTGGAGCGTCCAGACTGAAGCTTTCTTT.